This TCR beta chain derives from a study of T cell repertoires in cytomegalovirus infection. Turning to the study itself: It was the public TCR beta signatures that indicated both CMV infection and matching HLA type. Study-wide results and caveats: CMV-specific TCR beta clonotypes restricted by HLA-C were the ones dominating the ex vivo response.

TCRdb analysed the reads with MiXCR anew, one entry per CDR3 protein. The profile shows 400,000 or so distinct CDR3 sequences, 30% to 40% of them singletons. The CDR3 loop spans 17 amino acids. From germline, CDR1 is SGHVS and CDR2 FQNEAQ. The ends were cut back, 5 bases at V and 0 bases at J, with 17 bases in the middle. This clonotype was detected a few times. The antigen is unknown. Material for sequencing was PBMCs. The sequence was collected from a human donor in good health (CMV status not recorded). Some clones in this sample may be carry-over from other donors' samples. The J gene is TRBJ1-5, the V gene TRBV7-8, with D possibly matching TRBD1 (6 bases). CDR3 amino acids: CASSPFGTLNSNQPQHF. For the CDR3, the DNA is TGTGCCAGCAGCCCATTCGGGACACTAAATAGCAATCAGCCCCAGCATTTT.